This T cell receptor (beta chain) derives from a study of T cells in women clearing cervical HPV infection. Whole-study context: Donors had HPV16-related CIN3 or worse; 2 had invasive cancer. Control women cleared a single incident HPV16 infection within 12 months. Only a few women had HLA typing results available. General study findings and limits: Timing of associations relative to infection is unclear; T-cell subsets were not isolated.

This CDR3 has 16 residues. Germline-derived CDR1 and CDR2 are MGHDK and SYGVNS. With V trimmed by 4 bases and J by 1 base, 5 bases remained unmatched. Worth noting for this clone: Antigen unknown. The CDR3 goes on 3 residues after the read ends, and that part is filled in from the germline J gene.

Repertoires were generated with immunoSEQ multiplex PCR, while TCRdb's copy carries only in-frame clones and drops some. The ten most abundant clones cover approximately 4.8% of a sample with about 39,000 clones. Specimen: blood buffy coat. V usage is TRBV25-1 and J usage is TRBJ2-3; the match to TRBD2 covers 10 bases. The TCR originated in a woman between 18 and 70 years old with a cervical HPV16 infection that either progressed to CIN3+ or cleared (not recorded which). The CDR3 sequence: CASSGPGTSGTDTQYF. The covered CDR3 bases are TGTGCCAGCAGTGGCCCCGGGACTAGCGGCACAGATACG. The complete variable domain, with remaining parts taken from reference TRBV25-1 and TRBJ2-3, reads EADIYQTPRYLVIGTGKKITLECSQTMGHDKMYWYQQDPGMELHLIHYSYGVNSTEKGDLSSESTVSRIRTEHFPLTLESARPSHTSQYLCASSGPGTSGTDTQYFGPGTRLTVL.